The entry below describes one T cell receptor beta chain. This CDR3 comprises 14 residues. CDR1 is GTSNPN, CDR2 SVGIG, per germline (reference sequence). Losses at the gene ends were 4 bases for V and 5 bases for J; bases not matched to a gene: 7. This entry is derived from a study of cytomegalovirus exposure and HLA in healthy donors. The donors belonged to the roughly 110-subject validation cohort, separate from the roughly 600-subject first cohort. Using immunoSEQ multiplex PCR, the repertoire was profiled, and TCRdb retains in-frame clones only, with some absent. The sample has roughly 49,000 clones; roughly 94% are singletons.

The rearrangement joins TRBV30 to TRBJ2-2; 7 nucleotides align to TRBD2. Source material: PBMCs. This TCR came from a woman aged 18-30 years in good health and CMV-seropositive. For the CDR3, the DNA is TGTGCCTGGAAGAGCGGGATTCGGACCGGGGAGCTGTTTTTT. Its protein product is CAWKSGIRTGELFF.